This T cell receptor beta chain was identified in a study of T cell responses to AZD1222 COVID-19 vaccine (dated by TCRdb to the early 2020s). The study in broad terms: AZD1222 recipients given second doses at about 4 weeks or at about 12 weeks were pooled, since spike-specific TCR depth and breadth were not found to differ between the two schedules. A total of over 230 trial participants underwent TCR sequencing, of whom 207 received two doses of AZD1222 and some 26 received two doses of the MenACWY control vaccine. Trial participants were enrolled by age into subgroups of 18-55, 56-69 and 70-plus years, and around 150, 28 and 57 TCR-sequenced participants, respectively, were included in these subgroups. Results and caveats for the whole study, not just this receptor: Spike-specific TCR breadth and depth rose significantly after two AZD1222 doses compared with day 0 and with MenACWY recipients. Participants were mostly white British and included more females than males, and it was suggested by the authors that clonal diversity may have been underestimated. Reportedly, almost half of the unique spike-specific TCRs recognized epitopes lying outside the regions that are mutated in the B.1.351 and B.1.1.7 variants. Conclusions about previously exposed vaccinees are limited because only five to seven AZD1222 recipients were SARS-CoV-2 seropositive at baseline. The whole spike protein was spanned by vaccine-associated CD4 TCRs, and dominant responses were seen in regions 160-218 and 743-854. No day 14 peak-response samples were available, so repertoires were characterized only after the peak T cell response. The 56-69-year group was small, and its depth increase did not reach significance, likely because of low power.

The CDR3 regions of human TCRbeta chains were analyzed by immunosequencing. Processing in the source paper ran as follows. Repertoire TCRs were checked for matches against a reference library of SARS-CoV-2-specific TCRs that had been generated using the MIRA antigen-specificity platform. Breadth meant the fraction of unique TCRs that were SARS-CoV-2-associated, whereas depth meant the fraction of total T cells that were SARS-CoV-2-associated. Using the MIRA data, each spike-specific TCR was mapped to the spike region that the TCR reacts to and placed in a CD4 or CD8 class. Log10-transformed breadth and depth values were compared by one-way ANOVA with Sidak's multiple comparisons tests. TCRdb stores this immuneACCESS table with in-frame sequences only. Part of the clones is absent; in the studies checked, under half of the shortfall reflects unresolved V genes, and no reason is known for the rest. D and trimming come from the DNA, and the V and J calls and clone size come from that table. For this sample there are around 100,000 clones; around 94% appear just once. The ten biggest clones cover approximately 2.2% of the sample.

In regard to this clone: What this receptor recognizes is not known. The record has no base qualities; no much larger clone is one base away.

What the time point label conveys for this sample: baseline before first vaccination. The vaccinee samples were drawn from two UK trials, COV001 and COV002, one of which was a single-blind randomized controlled phase 2/3 trial testing AZD1222 (ChAdOx1 nCoV-19) in healthy adults. For TCRbeta chain sequencing, PBMC samples from trial participants were taken at day 0 and at day 28 after the second dose. There are 16 amino acids in the CDR3, from cysteine to phenylalanine inclusive. CDR3 DNA is the only sequence kept; it has 48 bases, read in frame from the first base. CDR1 MNHEY and CDR2 SMNVEV were looked up in the germline V gene (reference sequence). Clipping removes 2 bases from V and 2 bases from J, with 4 as the unmatched junction base count.

This chain is built from TRBV27 and TRBJ1-4; TRBD1 aligns with 8 central bases. The starting material was peripheral blood, obtained on day 0 of AZD1222 vaccination. The TCR originated in an adult in good health. DNA sequence: TGTGCCAGCAGTTTAAGGCAGGGGGCCACTAATGAAAAACTGTTTTTT. This codes for CASSLRQGATNEKLFF.